This T cell receptor (beta chain) was captured in a study of T cell repertoires in cytomegalovirus infection. The wider study: Evidence of both CMV infection and a matching HLA type came from public TCR beta signatures. Notes on the study in general: Cumulated frequencies of public TCR beta families served to identify carriers of CMV plus the relevant HLA. The ex vivo response was dominated by HLA-C-restricted CMV-specific TCR beta clonotypes.

This clonotype has only a few counts. Its antigen is undetermined. The junction departs from germline at one end; a sequencing error may be responsible. CDR1 MGHRA and CDR2 YSYEKL come from the germline V gene. The CDR3 sequence is 15 residues long. TCRdb reanalysed the reads using MiXCR and keeps one entry per CDR3 protein. The sample has some 700,000 distinct CDR3 sequences; roughly a third are singletons. Sequencing was carried out using PBMCs. The TCR sequence derives from a human donor in good health (CMV status not recorded). Some clones in this sample may be carry-over from other donors' samples. V and J are TRBV4-1 and TRBJ2-2; unclear D gene. CDR3 in amino acids: CASSQENANTGELFF. Here the CDR3 DNA reads TGTGCCAGCAGCCAAGAGAATGCGAACACCGGGGAGCTGTTTTTT.